This T cell receptor (beta chain) emerged from a study of tumor-infiltrating lymphocytes in oesophageal squamous cell carcinoma. This clonotype is medium-sized in the sample. One entry per CDR3 protein results from TCRdb running MiXCR on the PCR reads. The repertoire holds 20,000 or so distinct CDR3 sequences, with about 35% as singletons. Looked up from germline, CDR1 is SGHTA and CDR2 is FQGNSA. The V end lost 6 bases, the J end lost 0 bases, and 19 bases lay between the germline ends. The CDR3 runs to 17 residues. The chain couples TRBV7-2 to TRBJ2-3, with D tentatively TRBD1 or TRBD2 (6 bases each). The receptor was isolated from a female donor with esophageal squamous cell carcinoma. Material for sequencing was esophageal tumor tissue. This CDR3 is CASRRGVGSPSTDTQYF. CDR3 bases: TGTGCCAGCAGAAGGGGGGTCGGCAGCCCTAGCACAGATACGCAGTATTTT.